This record looks at one T cell receptor beta chain sequence and its context. Its antigen is currently unknown. PCR involved 60 Vbeta and 13 Jbeta primers. TCRdb keeps only in-frame clones here, not all; method: immunoSEQ multiplex PCR. The sample yields 80,000 to 130,000 clones, around 74% seen once. This record belongs to a study of cytomegalovirus exposure and HLA in healthy donors. The CDR3 contains 15 residues. Trimming took off 1 base at V and 4 bases at J, with 13 bases between the two ends. Germline CDR1 MGHRA, CDR2 YSYEKL. Study-wide results and caveats: TCR beta sequences reportedly predicted most subjects' HLA-A and HLA-B alleles accurately.

This chain connects TRBV4-1 to TRBJ1-2, with D hard to call. The receptor was derived from a male donor in good health and CMV-seropositive. The sample consisted of PBMCs. The CDR3 reads CASSQGGVLPYGYTF. The CDR3 DNA is TGCGCCAGCAGCCAAGGCGGGGTGCTCCCCTATGGCTACACCTTC.